The 30 T cell receptor beta chains below come from one sample, sequenced in a study of blood T cell repertoires in COVID-19 (dated by TCRdb to the early 2020s). Preparation of the library involved the immunoSEQ multiplex PCR assay. What TCRdb holds here is the immuneACCESS table cut down to in-frame rearrangements. Part of the clones is not present; checked against another copy, under half of the missing clones reflect an unresolved V gene, and the others are unexplained. The table for this sample lists hundreds of thousands of clones; around nine tenths of them were counted only once. In total, the top ten clones hold approximately 9.4% of the sample. Sequencing was performed on PBMCs or T cells enriched from blood (not recorded which). Source of these receptors: a woman aged 40-49 years who had recovered from COVID-19.

The genes are TRBV28 and TRBJ1-2; D might be TRBD1 (6 bases). Germline V CDR1 and CDR2: MDHEN, SYDVKM. V lost 8 bases, J lost 7 bases, and 14 bases lay in between. CDR3 size: 12 residues. The CDR3 protein is CASEQGVLGYTF. The CDR3 DNA sequence: TGTGCCAGCGAACAGGGAGTACTTGGCTACACCTTC.

This clone was recorded only once. The V and J genes are TRBV18 and TRBJ1-1, with D perhaps TRBD1 (5 bases). The CDR3 consists of 14 residues. V was shortened by 2 bases and J by 7 bases, with 14 bases between the two germline ends. Germline V lookup: CDR1 KGHSH, CDR2 LQKENI. CDR3 residues: CASSPVDRQLEAFF. The CDR3 DNA is TGTGCCAGCTCACCAGTAGACCGACAGCTTGAAGCTTTCTTT.

The chain employs TRBV27 and TRBJ2-7; D is perhaps TRBD1 (6 bases). There are 13 residues in the CDR3. CDR1 is MNHEY, CDR2 SMNVEV, per germline (reference sequence). Deletions cut 10 bases from V and 5 bases from J, with 18 bases between. The CDR3 loop reads CATPTGQGDEQYF. Written as DNA, the CDR3 is TGTGCCACCCCAACGGGACAAGGAGACGAGCAGTACTTC.

This sequence joins TRBV5-1 and TRBJ2-5; 15 bases map to TRBD2. Germline V gives CDR1 SGHRS, CDR2 YFSETQ. The CDR3 sequence is 15 residues long. Trimming took 4 bases from V and 5 from J; bases not matched to a gene: 3. Here the CDR3 reads CASSLGTSGGETQYF. DNA for the CDR3: TGCGCCAGCAGCCTCGGGACTAGCGGGGGGGAGACCCAGTACTTC.

The gene calls are TRBV5-5 and TRBJ2-6; D may be TRBD1 (5 bases). Trimming took off 0 bases at V and 0 bases at J, with 7 bases between the two ends. CDR1 is SGHKS, CDR2 YYEKEE, per germline (reference sequence). This CDR3 has 16 residues. The CDR3 loop reads CASSLDRLSGANVLTF. CDR3 nucleotides: TGTGCCAGCAGCTTGGACAGGCTCTCTGGGGCCAACGTCCTGACTTTC.

The V call is TRBV29-1, the J call TRBJ2-7; the match to TRBD1 covers 7 bases. Germline V gene sequence: CDR1 SQVTM, CDR2 ANQGSEA. The CDR3 is 14 amino acids. J gave up 7 bases and V 6 bases, and 15 bases lay outside the gene matches. CDR3 sequence (DNA): TGCAGCGTCTCTTCGACAGGGTCGTATGCAGAGCAGTACTTC. Protein sequence: CSVSSTGSYAEQYF.

This rearrangement joins TRBV5-4 to TRBJ2-6; no firm D call. Germline CDR1 is SGHNT and CDR2 is YYREEE (reference sequence). The CDR3 has 17 residues. The V end lost 0 bases, the J end lost 0 bases, and 10 bases lay between the germline ends. This chain's CDR3 is CASSLGIGNSGANVLTF. In nucleotides, the CDR3 is TGTGCCAGCAGCTTGGGTATTGGCAACTCTGGGGCCAACGTCCTGACTTTC.

This chain uses TRBV6-6 with TRBJ2-7; TRBD1 is a possible D gene (7 bases). Germline loops: CDR1 MNHNY, CDR2 SVGAGI (reference sequence). The CDR3 runs 11 residues. Trimming stripped 9 bases from V and 6 bases from J, with 12 bases between. For the CDR3, the DNA is TGTGCCAGTATGGAGGGGGCCGAGCAGTACTTC. Translating gives CASMEGAEQYF.

The rearrangement uses TRBV21-1 and TRBJ2-3; TRBD2 reflects the table's D call only, with no check against the DNA. TRBV21-1 is a listed pseudogene. This CDR3 is built from 15 residues. CDR3 nucleotide sequence: TGTGCCAGCAGCACGGGACTAGCCGGCACAGATACGCAGTATTTT. Translating gives CASSTGLAGTDTQYF.

This clone was observed once. V is TRBV5-6 and J is TRBJ2-2, with 8 bases aligning to TRBD1. CDR1 is SGHDT and CDR2 is YYEEEE in the germline V gene. Losses at the gene ends were 4 bases for V and 4 bases for J; bases not matched to a gene: 6. The CDR3 has 15 amino acids. The CDR3 DNA sequence: TGTGCCAGCAGCCGTCGGGACAGGTCCACCGGGGAGCTGTTTTTT. It yields the protein CASSRRDRSTGELFF.

The rearrangement joins TRBV6-5 to TRBJ1-5, with unresolved D. V gave up 0 bases and J gave up 5 bases, with 11 bases separating them. CDR1 and CDR2 (germline): MNHEY, SVGAGI. The CDR3 covers 15 residues. CDR3 bases: TGTGCCAGCAGTTACTCGAGAACGAGGGATCAGCCCCAGCATTTT. This encodes CASSYSRTRDQPQHF.

V usage is TRBV28 and J usage is TRBJ2-7, with D perhaps TRBD1 (6 bases). V lost 1 base, J lost 2 bases, and 12 bases lay in between. The CDR3 sequence is 15 residues long. Germline-derived CDR1 and CDR2 are MDHEN and SYDVKM. Here the CDR3 DNA reads TGTGCCAGCAGTTTATTCCAACAGGGCGCCTACGAGCAGTACTTC. This gives the protein CASSLFQQGAYEQYF. Supplemented by reference TRBV28 and TRBJ2-7, the full variable domain reads DVKVTQSSRYLVKRTGEKVFLECVQDMDHENMFWYRQDPGLGLRLIYFSYDVKMKEKGDIPEGYSVSREKKERFSLILESASTNQTSMYLCASSLFQQGAYEQYFGPGTRLTVT.

The genes are TRBV7-9 and TRBJ2-7, with 8 bases fitting TRBD1. There are 18 residues in the CDR3. Germline CDR1 is SEHNR and CDR2 is FQNEAQ (reference sequence). The junction had 14 bases not matched to a gene; V was cut back by 4 bases and J by 0 bases. The CDR3 region has the DNA TGTGCCAGCAGCTCATCTTTTAGGACAGGGTGGAGCTCCTACGAGCAGTACTTC. It yields the protein CASSSSFRTGWSSYEQYF. The full variable domain, its missing parts supplied by reference TRBV7-9 and TRBJ2-7, is DTGVSQNPRHKITKRGQNVTFRCDPISEHNRLYWYRQTLGQGPEFLTYFQNEAQLEKSRLLSDRFSAERPKGSFSTLEIQRTEQGDSAMYLCASSSSFRTGWSSYEQYFGPGTRLTVT.

The rearrangement links TRBV12-5 to TRBJ1-6; D gene uncertain. The CDR3 sequence is 12 residues long. V lost 5 bases and J 5 bases, leaving 4 bases between the germline ends. Germline V gene sequence: CDR1 LGHNT, CDR2 FRNRAP. The CDR3 spells CASGINNSPLHF. The CDR3 DNA follows: TGTGCTAGTGGTATAAATAATTCACCCCTCCACTTT.

The chain uses TRBV20-1 and TRBJ1-2; the D is unclear. This CDR3 comprises 11 residues. Germline V CDR1 and CDR2: DFQATT, SNEGSKA (reference sequence). V gave up 6 bases and J gave up 7 bases, with 12 bases separating them. CDR3: CSATPRGGYTF. CDR3 nucleotides: TGCAGTGCCACCCCCCGCGGTGGCTACACCTTC.

The chain links TRBV24-1 to TRBJ2-1; TRBD1 agrees at 12 bases. CDR3 length: 15 amino acids. Germline CDR1 KGHDR, CDR2 SFDVKD. Trimming removed 4 bases from V and 5 bases from J; junction bases left unmatched: 2. This CDR3 is CATSEGQGAHNEQFF. The CDR3 nucleotides read TGTGCCACCAGTGAGGGACAGGGGGCCCACAATGAGCAGTTCTTC.

The rearrangement joins TRBV4-1 to TRBJ2-1, with D possibly TRBD2 on 6 matching bases. The ends were cut back, 4 bases at V and 7 bases at J, with 11 bases in the middle. Germline CDR1 MGHRA, CDR2 YSYEKL. This CDR3 has 13 amino acids. As DNA, the CDR3 is TGCGCCAGCAGCCGTCAACTAGCAAATGAGCAGTTCTTC. Protein: CASSRQLANEQFF.

This chain uses TRBV11-2 with TRBJ1-5; D gene uncertain. Germline loops: CDR1 SGHAT, CDR2 FQNNGV. Between the trimmed V and J ends, which lost 3 bases and 0 bases, there was a span of 12 bases. The length of the CDR3 is 16 residues. The CDR3 DNA follows: TGTGCCAGCAGCTTTCAGGCAACCTATAGCAATCAGCCCCAGCATTTT. Its translation is CASSFQATYSNQPQHF.

This clone was observed many times. The chain employs TRBV19 and TRBJ1-1; a weak D match, TRBD1 (5 bases). The CDR3 spans 14 residues. V was cut by 4 bases and J by 1 base, with 10 bases left in between. In germline, CDR1 is LNHDA, CDR2 SQIVND (reference sequence). The CDR3, as DNA: TGTGCCAGTAGTACCCGACAGCAGAACACTGAAGCTTTCTTT. This translates into CASSTRQQNTEAFF.

J is TRBJ2-1 and V is TRBV7-3, with D possibly TRBD2 on 6 matching bases. CDR1 is SGHTA, CDR2 FQGTGA, per germline. The ends were cut back, 5 bases at V and 10 bases at J, with 15 bases in the middle. The CDR3 consists of 13 residues. CDR3 sequence: CASSPTSSGEQFF. The CDR3 DNA reads TGTGCCAGCAGCCCGACTTCAAGCGGGGAGCAGTTCTTC.

The chain combines TRBV4-3 with TRBJ1-1; weak D call: TRBD1 (5 bases). Per the germline V gene, CDR1 is LGHNA and CDR2 is YSLEER. Trimming cost V 0 bases and J 3 bases, with 17 bases left between them. The length of the CDR3 is 17 residues. This CDR3 reads CASSQDYGGYGDTEAFF. In nucleotides, the CDR3 is TGCGCCAGCAGCCAAGATTATGGGGGGTACGGGGACACTGAAGCTTTCTTT.

This rearrangement joins TRBV3-1 (or the pseudogene TRBV3-2) to TRBJ1-1; unclear D gene. Germline CDR1 and CDR2: LGHDT and YNNKEL (reference sequence). With 3 bases removed from V and 7 bases from J, the gap between germline ends came to 12 bases. The CDR3 runs 13 residues. CDR3 in DNA: TGTGCCAGCAGCCAGGCCTGGGAGGGTGAAGCTTTCTTT. This codes for CASSQAWEGEAFF.

V and J are TRBV4-1 and TRBJ2-7, with D uncertain. V gave up 4 bases and J gave up 4 bases, with 11 bases separating them. The V gene's germline CDR1 is MGHRA and CDR2 YSYEKL. The CDR3 totals 13 residues. The CDR3 sequence: CASSLTVSYEQYF. The CDR3 nucleotides read TGCGCCAGCAGCCTAACAGTAAGTTACGAGCAGTACTTC.

The chain couples TRBV5-4 to TRBJ2-7; possible D gene TRBD1, 5 bases. The germline V and J ends were trimmed by 0 bases and 6 bases, with 13 bases remaining between them. The CDR3 is 14 residues long. Germline lookup yields CDR1 SGHNT and CDR2 YYREEE (reference sequence). CDR3 amino acids: CASSLEGSAREQYF. CDR3 nucleotide sequence: TGTGCCAGCAGCTTGGAGGGGTCGGCGCGCGAGCAGTACTTC. Full variable domain (rest looked up from reference TRBV5-4 and TRBJ2-7): ETGVTQSPTHLIKTRGQQVTLRCSSQSGHNTVSWYQQALGQGPQFIFQYYREEENGRGNFPPRFSGLQFPNYSSELNVNALELDDSALYLCASSLEGSAREQYFGPGTRLTVT.

V usage is TRBV29-1 and J usage is TRBJ2-1; 7 bases agree with TRBD2. Germline V gene sequence: CDR1 SQVTM, CDR2 ANQGSEA. V shed 6 bases and J 0 bases; nucleotides not matched to a gene: 11. The CDR3 is 16 residues long. The DNA for the CDR3 is TGCAGCGTACAAGGGGAGGGGTCGAGCTCCTACAATGAGCAGTTCTTC. This translates into CSVQGEGSSSYNEQFF.

The rearrangement uses TRBV6-5 and TRBJ2-1; D possibly corresponds to TRBD2 (8 bases). V lost 4 bases, J lost 4 bases, and 17 bases lay in between. This CDR3 contains 16 residues. Germline V gene sequence: CDR1 MNHEY, CDR2 SVGAGI. The CDR3 loop reads CASSSGGTARYNEQFF. The DNA for the CDR3 is TGTGCCAGCAGTTCGGGGGGGACAGCCAGGTACAATGAGCAGTTCTTC.

The genes are TRBV7-9 and TRBJ2-1; TRBD1 matches at 8 bases. The CDR3 consists of 12 residues. Germline loops: CDR1 SEHNR, CDR2 FQNEAQ (reference sequence). The V gene end was trimmed by 5 bases and the J gene end by 8 bases; junction bases not matched to a gene: 2. This CDR3 reads CASSRQGHEQFF. The CDR3 bases are TGTGCCAGCAGCAGACAGGGGCATGAGCAGTTCTTC.

The V gene is TRBV19, the J gene TRBJ2-3; D is possibly TRBD2 (6 bases). There are 13 residues in the CDR3. Germline V gives CDR1 LNHDA, CDR2 SQIVND (reference sequence). V lost 7 bases, J lost 6 bases, and 14 bases lay in between. The CDR3, as DNA: TGTGCCAGTAATTTAGCGGACGAGGATACGCAGTATTTT. Its translation: CASNLADEDTQYF.

The chain is built from TRBV6-2 or TRBV6-3 and TRBJ2-2; perhaps TRBD2 as D (6 bases). Germline CDR1 MNHEY, CDR2 SVGEGT. The CDR3 runs to 15 residues. Between the trimmed V and J ends, which lost 6 bases and 5 bases, there was a span of 16 bases. The CDR3 coding sequence is TGTGCCAGCAGCCTGACTAGTATTTCTACCGGGGAGCTGTTTTTT. It codes for CASSLTSISTGELFF.

V and J are TRBV5-4 and TRBJ2-5, with TRBD2 identical over 16 bases. The V segment lost 4 bases and the J segment 7 bases; nucleotides outside the gene matches: 10. The CDR3 is made up of 17 amino acids. The V gene's germline CDR1 is SGHNT and CDR2 YYREEE (reference sequence). CDR3 sequence: CASSMGLAGGSPGTQYF. The DNA of the CDR3 is TGTGCCAGCAGCATGGGACTAGCGGGGGGGTCCCCCGGGACCCAGTACTTC.